These T cell receptor beta chains were read from a single sample in a study of Tregs in tolerant kidney transplant recipients. Here immunoSEQ multiplex PCR was the method, and the copy in TCRdb shows in-frame clones only, minus some. The table shows about 100,000 clones, with about 90% occurring only once. This material consisted of CD4+ T cells from blood, taken before the transplant. The receptor source for this set is a human donor who received a combined kidney and bone marrow transplant. The CDR3 runs from the conserved cysteine through the conserved F or W. A D gene is named only where the DNA matches it firmly. Clone size appears in some rows only: once, few, many, or a class for an expanded clone.

TRBD2,.,TRBV28,TRBJ2-2,TGTGCCAGCAGGGCGGGAGGGAACACCGGGGAGCTGTTTTTT,CASRAGGNTGELFF
TRBD2,.,TRBV15,TRBJ2-2,TGTGCCACCAGCAGAGATCGACTAGCGGGAGGCCTCAGCGGGGAGCTGTTTTTT,CATSRDRLAGGLSGELFF
TRBD1,.,TRBV6-6,TRBJ2-2,TGTGCCAGCAGGGTTGGACAGGGGGCTGGCGGGGAGCTGTTTTTT,CASRVGQGAGGELFF
TRBD2,.,TRBV7-8,TRBJ2-2,TGTGCCAGCAGCCGGCATAGCGGGGGGCCGGCAAACACCGGGGAGCTGTTTTTT,CASSRHSGGPANTGELFF
.,.,TRBV4-1,TRBJ1-1,TGCGCCAGCAGCCAAGCACAGAACACTGAAGCTTTCTTT,CASSQAQNTEAFF
TRBD1,few,TRBV5-1,TRBJ2-7,TGCGCCAGCAGTCCCCGACAGGGGACCCCCTACGAGCAGTACTTC,CASSPRQGTPYEQYF
TRBD1,.,TRBV5-1,TRBJ2-4,TGCGCCAGCAGCGGGGGACAGGGGATCAACATTCAGTACTTC,CASSGGQGINIQYF
TRBD2,.,TRBV11-2,TRBJ2-1,TGTGCCAGCAGCTCGGGACTAGCGGCCTCTCCCTACAATGAGCAGTTCTTC,CASSSGLAASPYNEQFF
.,few,TRBV6-1,TRBJ2-7,TGTGCCAGCAGTGACGCGACAGGGAGGTACGAGCAGTACTTC,CASSDATGRYEQYF
.,.,TRBV15,TRBJ2-7,TGTGCCACCAGTTATGTGACAGGTTCCTACGAGCAGTACTTC,CATSYVTGSYEQYF
TRBD2,.,TRBV5-1,TRBJ2-2,TGCGCCAGCTCCGTTGGACTGCCCACTAGCGGGAAGGTCGGGGAGCTGTTTTTT,CASSVGLPTSGKVGELFF
.,.,TRBV7-2,TRBJ2-3,TGTGCCAGCAGCCGACCCATCCAAGCGGAGTCTAGCACAGATACGCAGTATTTT,CASSRPIQAESSTDTQYF
.,.,TRBV5-1,TRBJ1-3,TGCGCCAGCAGCTTGGCCCCGGGAACGGGGGGAAACACCATATATTTT,CASSLAPGTGGNTIYF
.,.,TRBV19,TRBJ2-3,TGTGCCAGTAGTGACAGGAGCACAGATACGCAGTATTTT,CASSDRSTDTQYF
.,few,TRBV5-1,TRBJ2-5,TGCGCCAGCAGCCTAGGCGGGGGCCTCCAAGAGACCCAGTACTTC,CASSLGGGLQETQYF
.,once,TRBV6-1,TRBJ1-1,TGTGCTTCCATTTATAGAGGTGACACTGAAGCTTTCTTT,CASIYRGDTEAFF
TRBD1,.,TRBV5-1,TRBJ2-6,TGCGCCAGCAGGGGGGGACAGGGAAATGGGGCCAACGTCCTGACTTTC,CASRGGQGNGANVLTF
TRBD2,.,TRBV7-2,TRBJ2-1,TGTGCCAGCAGCTTAGGGACTAGCGGTCCCCAGTTCTTC,CASSLGTSGPQFF
.,once,TRBV19,TRBJ1-3,TGTGCCAGTAGTGTCGTTAGCCCTGGAAACACCATATATTTT,CASSVVSPGNTIYF
.,.,TRBV19,TRBJ1-4,TGTGCCAGTAGTATGGCCGGGGGTAGGGCCGGTAACGAAAAACTGTTTTTT,CASSMAGGRAGNEKLFF
TRBD2,.,TRBV28,TRBJ2-1,TGTGCCAGCAAATGGGACGGGGGGAGGGGAGTCGGCGAGCAGTTCTTC,CASKWDGGRGVGEQFF
TRBD2,.,TRBV5-1,TRBJ2-1,TGCGCCAGCAGCGGGCGGGAGGGCCCCTACAATGAGCAGTTCTTC,CASSGREGPYNEQFF
.,.,TRBV4-1,TRBJ1-3,TGCGCCAGCACGACAGTGAGTGGTCGGTATCCGAACACCATATATTTT,CASTTVSGRYPNTIYF
.,.,TRBV6-5,TRBJ2-7,TGTGCCAGCAGTCTCAACCCGTCGAGCTCCTACGAGCAGTACTTC,CASSLNPSSSYEQYF
.,.,TRBV11-3,TRBJ2-7,TGTGCCAGCAGCTTAGGGGCAGCATCCTACGAGCAGTACTTC,CASSLGAASYEQYF
.,.,TRBV6-5,TRBJ2-7,TGTGCCAGCAGCCGGACAGTCACCTACGAGCAGTACTTC,CASSRTVTYEQYF
TRBD1,.,TRBV19,TRBJ1-5,TGTGCCAGTAGTGGTTCCGGGACAGGGGTAAGCAATCAGCCCCAGCATTTT,CASSGSGTGVSNQPQHF
.,.,TRBV4-3,TRBJ2-7,TGCGCCAGCAGCCAAGACGCCGGGAGTAGGCAGTACTTC,CASSQDAGSRQYF
.,.,TRBV6-6,TRBJ1-2,TGTGCCAGCAGTGGAGATTTCTCGTATGGCTACACCTTC,CASSGDFSYGYTF
.,.,TRBV5-1,TRBJ2-7,TGCGCCAGCAGCTCCAGTGGTCCGGGCTCCTACGAGCAGTACTTC,CASSSSGPGSYEQYF
.,.,TRBV5-3,TRBJ1-5,TGTGCCAGAAGCTCCCGCTCTCTCCGGGTCCGAGAGCCTCGGAGCAATCAGCCCCAGCATTTT,CARSSRSLRVREPRSNQPQHF
.,.,TRBV6-6,TRBJ2-7,TGTGCCAGCAGTTCCCAGCCGGGAAACGAGCAGTACTTC,CASSSQPGNEQYF
TRBD1,.,TRBV5-1,TRBJ2-3,TGCGCCAGCAGCGGGACAGGGACAGATACGCAGTATTTT,CASSGTGTDTQYF
.,.,TRBV15,TRBJ1-1,TGTGCCACCAGCACCAGGGTCCTGGAGACTGAAGCTTTCTTT,CATSTRVLETEAFF
.,.,TRBV28,TRBJ2-5,TGTGCCAGCAGTTTGGGGGGAGTCGGGAGAGAGACCCAGTACTTC,CASSLGGVGRETQYF
TRBD1,.,TRBV19,TRBJ1-2,TGTGCCAGTACCCGGACAGGGGCCGACTATGGCTACACCTTC,CASTRTGADYGYTF
.,.,TRBV7-2,TRBJ2-1,TGTGCCAGCAGCTTCGGACTCACTAACAATGAGCAGTTCTTC,CASSFGLTNNEQFF
TRBD2,.,TRBV9,TRBJ2-3,TGTGCCAGCAGCGTGGGGGGGACTGATACGCAGTATTTT,CASSVGGTDTQYF
.,.,TRBV7-9,TRBJ1-1,TGTGCCAGCAGCCCCGGGGGGACTGAAGCTTTCTTT,CASSPGGTEAFF
.,.,TRBV6-1,TRBJ1-3,TGTGCCAGCAGTGAAACAGGGTCGATCTCTGGAAACACCATATATTTT,CASSETGSISGNTIYF
.,.,TRBV14,TRBJ2-3,TGTGCCAGCAGCCAAGATAGTATAGATACGCAGTATTTT,CASSQDSIDTQYF
TRBD2,.,TRBV28,TRBJ2-1,TGTGCCAGCAACCTCGCAGGCGTTACTAGCGGGTTCTACAATGAGCAGTTCTTC,CASNLAGVTSGFYNEQFF
TRBD1,.,TRBV13,TRBJ2-3,TGTGCCAGCAGCTACTACGCAGGGGGTGGCACAGATACGCAGTATTTT,CASSYYAGGGTDTQYF
.,few,TRBV7-2,TRBJ2-7,TGTGCCAGCAGCTTAATAGAGTACGAGCAGTACTTC,CASSLIEYEQYF
TRBD1,few,TRBV18,TRBJ1-5,TGTGCCAGCTCATCTGGACAGGGTGGGAATCAGCCCCAGCATTTT,CASSSGQGGNQPQHF
TRBD1,.,TRBV4-2,TRBJ1-1,TGTGCCAGCAGCCCGGGGGGACAGGGGGACACTGAAGCTTTCTTT,CASSPGGQGDTEAFF
.,.,TRBV29-1,TRBJ1-1,TGCAGCGTTTACAGGGTTACGAACACTGAAGCTTTCTTT,CSVYRVTNTEAFF
.,once,TRBV14,TRBJ2-3,TGTGCCAGCAGCCAATGGGAGTTCACAGATACGCAGTATTTT,CASSQWEFTDTQYF
.,.,TRBV5-1,TRBJ2-2,TGCGCCAGCAGTCTGGAACGGGCGAACACCGGGGAGCTGTTTTTT,CASSLERANTGELFF
.,.,TRBV5-4,TRBJ2-2,TGTGCCAGCAGCTCCCTGGGGGCTGGATGGGGCGGGGAGCTGTTTTTT,CASSSLGAGWGGELFF
.,.,TRBV28,TRBJ1-4,TGTGCCAGCAGTTTAGCAGGGGTTTCGGGTTTGTTTTTT,CASSLAGVSGLFF
.,.,TRBV10-2,TRBJ1-6,TGCGCCAGCAGTTTCTTAGGAGGGGCCAGGCGGAATAATTCACCCCTCCACTTT,CASSFLGGARRNNSPLHF
TRBD2,.,TRBV9,TRBJ2-4,TGTGCCAGCAGCGTAGGGGCTACGGGGGGCAAAAACATTCAGTACTTC,CASSVGATGGKNIQYF
.,.,TRBV18,TRBJ2-3,TGTGCCAGCTCACCGACGTGGGCCACAGATACGCAGTATTTT,CASSPTWATDTQYF
.,.,TRBV4-1,TRBJ1-5,TGCGCCAGCAGCCAAGACCCGGGAATCGATAGTCAGCCCCAGCATTTT,CASSQDPGIDSQPQHF
TRBD1,.,TRBV5-1,TRBJ2-3,TGCGCCAGCAGCCCGGGACAGGGAACAGATACGCAGTATTTT,CASSPGQGTDTQYF
TRBD2,.,TRBV19,TRBJ2-7,TGTGCCAGTAGTATAGGCCCAGCGGGAGCCTACGAGCAGTACTTC,CASSIGPAGAYEQYF
TRBD1,.,TRBV18,TRBJ1-4,TGTGCCAGCTCACCTTGGGACAGTACAAATGAAAAACTGTTTTTT,CASSPWDSTNEKLFF
.,.,TRBV7-6,TRBJ2-1,TGTGCCAGCAGCTTATCGCGAGGTAGGAGTCACAATGAGCAGTTCTTC,CASSLSRGRSHNEQFF
.,.,TRBV19,TRBJ1-6,TGTGCCAGTAGTATAGCGGACAGCTCCTATAATTCACCCCTCCACTTT,CASSIADSSYNSPLHF